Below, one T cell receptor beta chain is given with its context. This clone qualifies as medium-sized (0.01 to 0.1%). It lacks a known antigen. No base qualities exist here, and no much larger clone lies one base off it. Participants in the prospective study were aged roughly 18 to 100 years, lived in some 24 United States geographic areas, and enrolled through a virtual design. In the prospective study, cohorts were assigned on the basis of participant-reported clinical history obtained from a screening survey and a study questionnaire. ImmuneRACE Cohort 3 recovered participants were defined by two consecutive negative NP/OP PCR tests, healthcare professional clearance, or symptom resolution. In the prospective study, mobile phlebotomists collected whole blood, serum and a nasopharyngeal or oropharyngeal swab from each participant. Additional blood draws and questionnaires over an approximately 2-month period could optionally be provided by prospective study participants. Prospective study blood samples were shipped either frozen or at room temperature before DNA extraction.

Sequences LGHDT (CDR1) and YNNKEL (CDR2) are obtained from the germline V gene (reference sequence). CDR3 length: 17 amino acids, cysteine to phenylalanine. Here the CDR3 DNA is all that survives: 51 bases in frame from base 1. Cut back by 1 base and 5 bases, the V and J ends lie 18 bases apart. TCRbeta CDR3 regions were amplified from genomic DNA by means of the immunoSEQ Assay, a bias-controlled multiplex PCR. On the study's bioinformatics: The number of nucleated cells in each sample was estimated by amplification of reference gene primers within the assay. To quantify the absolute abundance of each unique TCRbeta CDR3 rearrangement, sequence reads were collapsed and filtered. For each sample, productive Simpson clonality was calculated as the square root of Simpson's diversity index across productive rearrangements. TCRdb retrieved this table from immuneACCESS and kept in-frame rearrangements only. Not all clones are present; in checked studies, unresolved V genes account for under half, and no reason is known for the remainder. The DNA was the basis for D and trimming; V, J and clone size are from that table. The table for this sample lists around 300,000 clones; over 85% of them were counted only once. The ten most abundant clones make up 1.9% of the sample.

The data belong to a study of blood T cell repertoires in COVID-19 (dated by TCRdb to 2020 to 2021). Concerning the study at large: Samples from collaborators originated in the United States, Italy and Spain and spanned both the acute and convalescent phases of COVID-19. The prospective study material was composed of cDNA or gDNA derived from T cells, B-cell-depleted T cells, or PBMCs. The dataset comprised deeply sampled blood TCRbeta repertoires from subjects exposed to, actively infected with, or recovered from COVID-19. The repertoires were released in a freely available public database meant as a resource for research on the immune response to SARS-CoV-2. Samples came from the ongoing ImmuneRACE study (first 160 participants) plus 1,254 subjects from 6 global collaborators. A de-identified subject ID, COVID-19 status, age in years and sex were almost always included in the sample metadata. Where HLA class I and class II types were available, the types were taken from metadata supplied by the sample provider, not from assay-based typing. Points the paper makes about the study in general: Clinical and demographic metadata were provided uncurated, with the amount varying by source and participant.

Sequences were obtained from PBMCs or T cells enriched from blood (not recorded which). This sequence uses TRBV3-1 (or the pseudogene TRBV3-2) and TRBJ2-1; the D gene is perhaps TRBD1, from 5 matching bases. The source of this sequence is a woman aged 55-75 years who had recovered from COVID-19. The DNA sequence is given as TGTGCCAGCAGCCAAGGGTACTCTAGGGGAACAAACAATGAGCAGTTCTTC. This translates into CASSQGYSRGTNNEQFF.